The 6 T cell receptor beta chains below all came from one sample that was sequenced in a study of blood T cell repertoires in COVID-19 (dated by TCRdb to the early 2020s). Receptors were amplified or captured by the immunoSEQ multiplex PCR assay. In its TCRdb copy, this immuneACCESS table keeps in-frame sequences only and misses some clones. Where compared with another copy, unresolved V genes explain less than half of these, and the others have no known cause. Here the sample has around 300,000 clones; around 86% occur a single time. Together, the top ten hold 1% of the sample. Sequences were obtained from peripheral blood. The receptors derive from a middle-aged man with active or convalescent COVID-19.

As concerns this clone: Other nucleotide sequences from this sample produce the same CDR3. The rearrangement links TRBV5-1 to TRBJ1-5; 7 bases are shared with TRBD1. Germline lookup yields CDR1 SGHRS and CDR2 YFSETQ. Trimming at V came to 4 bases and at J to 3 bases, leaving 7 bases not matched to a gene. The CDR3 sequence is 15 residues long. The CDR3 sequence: CASSIGQGDNQPQHF. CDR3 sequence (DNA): TGCGCCAGCAGCATCGGGCAGGGGGACAATCAGCCCCAGCATTTT.

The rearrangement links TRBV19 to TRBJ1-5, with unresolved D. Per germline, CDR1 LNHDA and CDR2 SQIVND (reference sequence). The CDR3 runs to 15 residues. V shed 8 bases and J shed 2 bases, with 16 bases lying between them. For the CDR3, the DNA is TGTGCCAGTGCGGGAGGGCCGGGAGGCAATCAGCCCCAGCATTTT. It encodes CASAGGPGGNQPQHF.

In DNA form, the CDR3 reads TGTGCCAGCAGGGGGACAGGGTTGGATGAGCAGTTCTTC. Translating it yields CASRGTGLDEQFF. The chain uses TRBV6-5 and TRBJ2-1, with TRBD1 matching over 9 bases. Germline-derived CDR1 and CDR2 are MNHEY and SVGAGI. V trimming: 6 bases; J trimming: 8 bases; junction bases outside the gene matches: 5. The CDR3 consists of 13 residues.

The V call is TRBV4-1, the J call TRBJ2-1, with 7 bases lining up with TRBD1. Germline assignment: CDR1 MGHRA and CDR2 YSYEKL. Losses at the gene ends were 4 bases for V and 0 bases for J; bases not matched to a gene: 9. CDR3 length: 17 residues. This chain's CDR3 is CASSPGQAEDSYNEQFF. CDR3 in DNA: TGCGCCAGCAGCCCCGGACAGGCGGAGGACTCCTACAATGAGCAGTTCTTC.

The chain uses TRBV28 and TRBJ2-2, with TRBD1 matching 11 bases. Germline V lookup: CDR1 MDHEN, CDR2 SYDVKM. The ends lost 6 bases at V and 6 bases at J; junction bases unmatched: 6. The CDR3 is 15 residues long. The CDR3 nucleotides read TGTGCCAGCAGAGACGGACAGGGGGCGTCCGGGGAGCTGTTTTTT. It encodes CASRDGQGASGELFF.

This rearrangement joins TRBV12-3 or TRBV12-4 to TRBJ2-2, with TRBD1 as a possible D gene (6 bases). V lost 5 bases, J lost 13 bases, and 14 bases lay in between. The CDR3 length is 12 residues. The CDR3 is CASSVRGLWLFF. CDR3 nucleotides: TGTGCCAGCAGTGTCAGGGGTCTCTGGCTGTTTTTT.